The T cell receptor (beta chain) under discussion was sequenced for a study of control samples from healthy donors and cancer patients. Profiling relied on immunoSEQ multiplex PCR, and the TCRdb table lists in-frame clones only, not all of them. The sample records approximately 150,000 clones, nearly 96% being singletons. The length of the CDR3 is 15 residues. In germline, CDR1 is SGHNT, CDR2 YYREEE (reference sequence). Germline trimming cut 6 bases from V and 9 bases from J; bases unmatched to any gene: 14. Sequencing was done on a sample of blood. The receptor was isolated from a woman aged 30 to 39 in good health. The chain carries TRBV5-4 and TRBJ2-2; 7 bases fit TRBD1. The CDR3 loop is CASTLNRQGDRELFF. CDR3 sequence (DNA): TGTGCCAGCACCTTAAATAGGCAGGGGGATCGGGAGCTGTTTTTT.